This TCR beta chain derives from a study of control samples from healthy donors and cancer patients. V lost 0 bases and J 3 bases, leaving 11 bases between the germline ends. The CDR3 consists of 15 residues. Germline V gene data show CDR1 as LNHNV and CDR2 as YYDKDF (reference sequence). Here immunoSEQ multiplex PCR was the method, and the copy in TCRdb shows in-frame clones only, minus some. The table lists some 11,000 clones, around 94% of them singletons. Sample: PBMCs. The rearrangement links TRBV15 to TRBJ1-2; D is possibly TRBD1 (5 bases). The receptor's source is a man between 65 and 85 years old with head and neck cancer. CDR3 DNA: TGTGCCACCAGCAGAGATCGGTGGGGGGACTATGGCTACACCTTC. Protein: CATSRDRWGDYGYTF.